Presented here are 18 T cell receptor beta chains from one specimen sequenced in a study of shared clonotypes between healthy human individuals. Here immunoSEQ multiplex PCR was the method, and the copy in TCRdb shows in-frame clones only, minus some. This repertoire shows about 470,000 clones, more than 75% found once; its top ten account for roughly an eighth. Sequenced material: PBMCs. These receptors all stem from a woman aged 40 to 50 in good health. Some clones in this sample may be carry-over from other donors' samples.

As to this clone: Just one base apart from a much larger clone, this may be a read error. The rearrangement uses TRBV5-1 and TRBJ1-2; D not certain. This CDR3 contains 13 residues. Trimming stripped 1 base from V and 8 bases from J, with 12 bases between. CDR1 and CDR2 from the germline V gene are SGHRS and YFSETQ. CDR3 in amino acids: CASSLSRGSGYTF. The CDR3 DNA reads as TGCGCCAGCAGCTTGAGCCGGGGTTCGGGCTACACCTTC.

The gene calls are TRBV5-1 and TRBJ2-5; D is perhaps TRBD2 (5 bases). In germline, CDR1 is SGHRS, CDR2 YFSETQ. The ends were cut back, 0 bases at V and 4 bases at J, with 13 bases in the middle. This CDR3 contains 15 residues. The CDR3 DNA is TGCGCCAGCAGCTTGGGAGGGAGCTTATTAGAGACCCAGTACTTC. Amino acids: CASSLGGSLLETQYF.

The gene calls are TRBV2 and TRBJ2-3; D is unresolved. Germline CDR1 is SNHLY and CDR2 is FYNNEI. Trimming pared 6 bases from V and 3 bases from J, leaving 7 bases between. The CDR3 length is 12 residues. The CDR3 DNA reads as TGTGCCAGCAGACCAGAAACAGATACGCAGTATTTT. As protein: CASRPETDTQYF.

The gene calls are TRBV28 and TRBJ1-2; D is uncertain. Deletions cut 6 bases from V and 4 bases from J, with 21 bases between. The CDR3 covers 16 residues. The germline V gene has CDR1 MDHEN and CDR2 SYDVKM. The CDR3 bases are TGTGCCAGCAGAAGATACTCCACCATAGAAACCTATGGCTACACCTTC. This sequence encodes CASRRYSTIETYGYTF.

The chain has TRBV5-1 and TRBJ2-6, with D uncertain. CDR3 length: 15 amino acids. The germline V gene encodes CDR1 SGHRS and CDR2 YFSETQ. V dropped 4 bases and J dropped 2 bases, with 10 bases sitting between them. For the CDR3, the DNA is TGCGCCAGCAGCCCCGCTGGGCCTGGGGCCAACGTCCTGACTTTC. Translated: CASSPAGPGANVLTF.

This sequence joins TRBV5-1 and TRBJ2-2, with 7 bases lining up with TRBD2. Germline assignment: CDR1 SGHRS and CDR2 YFSETQ. V lost 0 bases and J lost 3; bases outside the gene matches: 11. The CDR3 is made up of 18 amino acids. As DNA, the CDR3 is TGCGCCAGCAGCTTGGCTCGGGGGGAAGGTTTTGACACCGGGGAGCTGTTTTTT. Translation gives CASSLARGEGFDTGELFF. Supplemented by reference TRBV5-1 and TRBJ2-2, the full variable domain reads KAGVTQTPRYLIKTRGQQVTLSCSPISGHRSVSWYQQTPGQGLQFLFEYFSETQRNKGNFPGRFSGRQFSNSRSEMNVSTLELGDSALYLCASSLARGEGFDTGELFFGEGSRLTVL.

The chain carries TRBV29-1 and TRBJ2-5; tentatively, D is TRBD2 (6 bases). The J call may be mistaken, given a closer DNA end match to TRBJ2-7. The CDR3 extends over 14 amino acids. The V gene's germline CDR1 is SQVTM and CDR2 ANQGSEA. This chain's CDR3 is CSVSNRERSYEQYF. Here the CDR3 DNA reads TGCAGCGTTTCAAACCGGGAGCGATCCTACGAGCAGTACTTC.

This clone was seen a handful of times. This chain joins TRBV6-1 and TRBJ1-5; D is unresolved. CDR1 and CDR2 (germline): MNHNS, SASEGT. CDR3 size: 14 residues. The V end was cut by 3 bases, the J end by 6 bases, with 12 bases between. CDR3 protein: CASSEGGYGQPQHF. The CDR3 coding sequence is TGTGCCAGCAGTGAGGGCGGTTATGGTCAGCCCCAGCATTTT.

The chain is built from TRBV2 and TRBJ2-5; maybe TRBD1 (5 bases). From germline, CDR1 is SNHLY and CDR2 FYNNEI. V was trimmed by 8 bases and J by 4 bases, leaving 11 bases between them. This CDR3 contains 12 residues. For the CDR3, the DNA is TGTGCCAGCGGGGCAGGGCGAGAGACCCAGTACTTC. It is translated as CASGAGRETQYF.

This clone showed up just a few times. The chain carries TRBV18 and TRBJ1-1; 9 bases agree with TRBD1. The CDR3 spans 17 residues. From germline, CDR1 is KGHSH and CDR2 LQKENI. V shed 2 bases and J 6 bases; nucleotides not matched to a gene: 13. The CDR3 sequence: CASSPRTRGQGGAEAFF. The CDR3 DNA reads as TGTGCCAGCTCACCAAGAACCAGGGGACAGGGCGGAGCTGAAGCTTTCTTT.

The chain has TRBV30 and TRBJ2-5; 7 nucleotides agree with TRBD1. Germline values: CDR1 GTSNPN, CDR2 SVGIG (reference sequence). V shed 6 bases, J shed 1 base, and the junction held 5 bases outside the gene matches. CDR3 length: 13 amino acids. CDR3 sequence: CACTGDPQETQYF. The CDR3 bases are TGTGCCTGCACAGGGGACCCCCAAGAGACCCAGTACTTC.

V usage is TRBV19 and J usage is TRBJ2-1, with TRBD2 identical over 14 bases. Germline V gene lookup returns CDR1 LNHDA and CDR2 SQIVND (reference sequence). The junction had 6 bases not matched to a gene; V was cut back by 0 bases and J by 8 bases. The CDR3 runs to 17 residues. CDR3 DNA sequence: TGTGCCAGTAGTATAGATCCGACTAGCGGGAGGGCCCATGAGCAGTTCTTC. Protein sequence: CASSIDPTSGRAHEQFF.

This chain links TRBV7-3 with TRBJ2-3; a possible D gene is TRBD2 (6 bases). CDR3 length: 16 residues. The V end lost 1 base, the J end lost 2 bases, and 13 bases lay between the germline ends. CDR1 and CDR2 from the germline V gene are SGHTA and FQGTGA. CDR3 coding DNA: TGTGCCAGCAGCTTAATGTCGGGCGGGAACACAGATACGCAGTATTTT. Its translation: CASSLMSGGNTDTQYF.

This chain connects TRBV28 to TRBJ2-7; no definite D call. V dropped 5 bases and J dropped 0 bases, with 14 bases sitting between them. CDR1 and CDR2 from the germline V gene are MDHEN and SYDVKM. The CDR3 spans 15 residues. CDR3 DNA sequence: TGTGCCAGCAGTGCAAAGATGTATTCCTCCTACGAGCAGTACTTC. It encodes CASSAKMYSSYEQYF.

The V and J genes are TRBV10-3 and TRBJ2-1; perhaps TRBD1 as D (6 bases). The V gene's germline CDR1 is ENHRY and CDR2 SYGVKD. The CDR3 extends over 15 amino acids. V lost 3 bases and J lost 4, with 13 bases in between. CDR3 sequence reads: CAISDRGHIYNEQFF. For the CDR3, the DNA is TGTGCCATCAGTGACCGGGGACACATATACAATGAGCAGTTCTTC.

Turning to this clone: Other DNA sequences in this sample translate to the same CDR3. This chain uses TRBV29-1 with TRBJ1-5; 12 bases match TRBD1. The V gene's germline CDR1 is SQVTM and CDR2 ANQGSEA. The J segment lost 6 bases and the V segment lost 6 bases, leaving 3 bases of the junction unmatched. The CDR3 loop spans 13 amino acids. The CDR3 bases are TGCAGCGTGGGACAGGGGGCAGGTCAGCCCCAGCATTTT. Translated, it gives CSVGQGAGQPQHF.

J is TRBJ2-2 and V is TRBV28; D gene uncertain. Deletions cut 2 bases from V and 2 bases from J, with 6 bases between. The CDR3 is 14 residues long. The V gene's germline CDR1 is MDHEN and CDR2 SYDVKM. The CDR3 loop is CASSLPANTGELFF. The CDR3 DNA reads TGTGCCAGCAGTTTACCAGCTAACACCGGGGAGCTGTTTTTT.

The rearrangement links TRBV15 to TRBJ2-7; D unresolved. V shed 5 bases and J shed 6 bases, with 17 bases lying between them. CDR3 length: 14 amino acids. Germline V gives CDR1 LNHNV, CDR2 YYDKDF (reference sequence). Written as DNA, the CDR3 is TGTGCCACCAGCCCCCGACCACCAATCTCCGAGCAGTACTTC. Translation gives CATSPRPPISEQYF.